A single T cell receptor beta chain is shown here with its context. One entry per CDR3 protein results from TCRdb running MiXCR on the 5' RACE reads. The sample records approximately 48,000 distinct CDR3 sequences, 2.5% to 3.5% being singletons. These data are taken from a study of neurological immune-mediated disorders. This CDR3 spans 15 amino acids. The ends were cut back, 3 bases at V and 3 bases at J, with 12 bases in the middle. This TCR was recovered from a woman aged 45-65 years with multiple sclerosis. This chain connects TRBV12-3 or TRBV12-4 to TRBJ1-5, with D perhaps matching TRBD1 (5 bases). The material sequenced was PBMCs. In DNA form, the CDR3 reads TGTGCCAGCAGTTTCAGGGACGGGTCCAATCAGCCCCAGCATTTT. It yields the protein CASSFRDGSNQPQHF.